The 3 T cell receptor beta chains presented below share a single source sample, sequenced in a study of cytomegalovirus exposure and HLA in healthy donors. PCR involved 60 Vbeta and 13 Jbeta primers. Clones were sequenced by immunoSEQ multiplex PCR, and TCRdb holds only the in-frame ones, with some missing. The sample table sets out 100,000 to 150,000 clones. The sample taken for sequencing was PBMCs. These TCRs come from a woman in her forties in good health and CMV-seropositive.

This sequence joins TRBV5-1 and TRBJ2-1; TRBD2 aligns across 11 bases. CDR3 length: 15 residues. The germline CDR1 and CDR2 sequences are SGHRS and YFSETQ. V shed 5 bases and J 3 bases; nucleotides not matched to a gene: 4. CDR3 region: CASSSGTSGYNEQFF. The CDR3 bases are TGCGCCAGCAGTTCCGGGACTAGCGGCTACAATGAGCAGTTCTTC.

The chain is built from TRBV30 and TRBJ1-4, with D uncertain. This CDR3 has 13 amino acids. V gave up 1 base and J gave up 3 bases, with 6 bases separating them. Germline CDR1 GTSNPN, CDR2 SVGIG (reference sequence). CDR3 nucleotide sequence: TGTGCCTGGAGTGAGCAGGCTAATGAAAAACTGTTTTTT. Protein: CAWSEQANEKLFF.

This chain links TRBV12-5 with TRBJ2-3; 7 nucleotides agree with TRBD2. After removal of 6 bases from V and 3 bases from J, the junction contained 3 bases not matched to a gene. The CDR3 consists of 13 residues. Germline CDR1 is LGHNT and CDR2 is FRNRAP. CDR3 amino acids: CASGREGTDTQYF. CDR3 bases: TGTGCTAGTGGCAGGGAGGGGACAGATACGCAGTATTTT.